The rows below give T cell receptor beta chains drawn from one sample of a study of regulatory T cells in long-lasting Graves disease. MiXCR, applied by TCRdb to the multiplex PCR reads, yields one record per CDR3 protein. The repertoire holds hundreds of thousands of distinct CDR3 sequences, with about 15% as singletons. The sample also formed part of further work on T cells in Graves' hyperthyroidism and ophthalmopathy.

Here the sequenced sample was peripheral blood mononuclear cells (PBMCs), taken at new diagnosis, from a patient treated with antithyroid drugs. The receptor source for this set is a woman aged 30 to 39 with Graves disease. CDR3s include the opening cysteine and the closing phenylalanine or tryptophan. D genes are given only for firm matches. Expanded clones get a size class; other rows say once, few or many, or leave the size out.

V: TRBV11-3; D: TRBD2; J: TRBJ2-2; size: -; DNA: TGTGCCAGCAGCTTAGCGGGACTAGCGGAAAACACCGGGGAGCTGTTTTTT; CDR3: CASSLAGLAENTGELFF
V: TRBV24-1; D: -; J: TRBJ2-1; size: -; DNA: TGTGCCACCAGTGAACCGGGACCCGGCAATGAGCAGTTCTTC; CDR3: CATSEPGPGNEQFF
V: TRBV11-2; D: -; J: TRBJ2-2; size: many; DNA: TGTGCCAGCAGCTTAGGACATCCCACCGGGGAGCTGTTTTTT; CDR3: CASSLGHPTGELFF
V: TRBV2; D: -; J: TRBJ1-3; size: many; DNA: TGTGCCAGCAGTGCCGGGACTCACTCTGGAAACACCATATATTTT; CDR3: CASSAGTHSGNTIYF
V: TRBV2; D: -; J: TRBJ1-5; size: few; DNA: TGTGCCAGCAGAACGGCAACAGACCGAAATCAGCCCCAGCATTTT; CDR3: CASRTATDRNQPQHF
V: TRBV28; D: -; J: TRBJ1-2; size: -; DNA: TGTGCCAGCAGTCCGCCGGGTGATGGCTACACCTTC; CDR3: CASSPPGDGYTF
V: TRBV18; D: -; J: TRBJ2-5; size: -; DNA: TGTGCCAGCTCATTCGGACGGACCAAAATTCAAGAGACCCAGTACTTC; CDR3: CASSFGRTKIQETQYF
V: TRBV10-3; D: -; J: TRBJ2-5; size: few; DNA: TGTGCCATCAGTGATCAGCGGTCCGGATACGAAGAGACCCAGTACTTC; CDR3: CAISDQRSGYEETQYF
V: TRBV20-1; D: -; J: TRBJ2-7; size: -; DNA: TGCAGTGCTAGACCTGGGACCAACTACGAGCAGTACTTC; CDR3: CSARPGTNYEQYF
V: TRBV29-1; D: -; J: TRBJ2-1; size: many; DNA: TGCAGCGGTGCACCAGGCAATGAGCAGTTCTTC; CDR3: CSGAPGNEQFF
V: TRBV7-9; D: TRBD2; J: TRBJ2-7; size: many; DNA: TGTGCCAGCAGCTTAGCTAGCGGGAGTTCCTACGAGCAGTACTTC; CDR3: CASSLASGSSYEQYF
V: TRBV12-3/TRBV12-4; D: TRBD2; J: TRBJ2-1; size: many; DNA: TGTGCCAGCAGTTTAGATCTAGCGGGAGTTGAGCAGTTCTTC; CDR3: CASSLDLAGVEQFF
V: TRBV5-1; D: -; J: TRBJ1-2; size: many; DNA: TGTGCCAGCAGTTTAGACGGGGGCTATGGCTACACCTTC; CDR3: CASSLDGGYGYTF
V: TRBV11-2; D: -; J: TRBJ2-7; size: -; DNA: TGCGCCAGCAGCCAAGATGGCCAGGGAGGTGCCTACGAGCAGTACTTC; CDR3: CASSQDGQGGAYEQYF
V: TRBV7-8; D: -; J: TRBJ2-7; size: many; DNA: TGTGCCAGCAGCTTAGCGGGGGCCTACGAGCAGTACTTC; CDR3: CASSLAGAYEQYF